This TCR beta chain is from a study of T cell responses to AZD1222 COVID-19 vaccine. Using immunoSEQ multiplex PCR, the repertoire was profiled, and TCRdb retains in-frame clones only, with some absent. This table holds 110,000 to 150,000 clones, about 92% found once. Sequenced here: peripheral blood, sampled after recovery from COVID-19. The TCR sequence derives from an adult who had recovered from COVID-19.

The CDR3: CASSPSGTSYNEQFF. In DNA, the CDR3 is TGCGCCAGCAGCCCCTCCGGGACGTCCTACAATGAGCAGTTCTTC. The gene calls are TRBV5-1 and TRBJ2-1, with D possibly being TRBD1 or TRBD2 (5 bases each). The V and J ends lost 4 bases and 1 base respectively, with 12 bases between them. CDR1 SGHRS and CDR2 YFSETQ come from the germline V gene. This CDR3 region has 15 residues. The full variable domain, completed using reference TRBV5-1 and TRBJ2-1, is KAGVTQTPRYLIKTRGQQVTLSCSPISGHRSVSWYQQTPGQGLQFLFEYFSETQRNKGNFPGRFSGRQFSNSRSEMNVSTLELGDSALYLCASSPSGTSYNEQFFGPGTRLTVL.